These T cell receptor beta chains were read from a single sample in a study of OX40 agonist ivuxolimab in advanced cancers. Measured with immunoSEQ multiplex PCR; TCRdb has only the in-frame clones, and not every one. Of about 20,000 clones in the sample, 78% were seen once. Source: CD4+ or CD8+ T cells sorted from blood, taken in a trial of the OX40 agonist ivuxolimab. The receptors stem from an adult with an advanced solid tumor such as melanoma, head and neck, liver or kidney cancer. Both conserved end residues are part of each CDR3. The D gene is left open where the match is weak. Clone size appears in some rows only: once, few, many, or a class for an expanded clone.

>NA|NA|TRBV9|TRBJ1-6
TGTGCCAGCAGCGTAGCCGCACAAGGACATTCACCCCTCCACTTT
CASSVAAQGHSPLHF
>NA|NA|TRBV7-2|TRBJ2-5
TGTGCCAGCAGCTTAGCGCTGAGTTTGGCTAGCGCTCACCTTTACCAAGAGACCCAGTACTTC
CASSLALSLASAHLYQETQYF
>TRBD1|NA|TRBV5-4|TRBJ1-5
TGTGCCAGCAGCTTGGGCCCGGGACAGCATCAGCCCCAGCATTTT
CASSLGPGQHQPQHF
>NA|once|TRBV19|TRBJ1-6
TGTGCCAGTACCAAGACAACTGTTACTCTTTCACCCCTCCACTTT
CASTKTTVTLSPLHF
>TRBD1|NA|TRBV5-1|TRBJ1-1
TGCGCCAGCAGCTTGGGACAGGGTTCTGAAGCTTTCTTT
CASSLGQGSEAFF
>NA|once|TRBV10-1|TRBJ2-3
TGCGCCAGCAGTGGGGGACTCACAGATACGCAGTATTTT
CASSGGLTDTQYF
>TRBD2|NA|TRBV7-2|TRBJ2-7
TGTGCCAGCAGCTTAGGACTAGCGGGGCCCGGGGGCCACGAGCAGTACTTC
CASSLGLAGPGGHEQYF
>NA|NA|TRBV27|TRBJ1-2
TGTGCCAGCAGAATTCGGAGGGACCTTAACTATGGCTACACCTTC
CASRIRRDLNYGYTF
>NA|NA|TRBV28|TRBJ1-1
TGTGCCAGCAGTTTAAGCAGTATGAACACTGAAGCTTTCTTT
CASSLSSMNTEAFF
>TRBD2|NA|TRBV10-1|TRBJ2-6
TGCGCCAGCAGCGCGGGGGGCCCCTCTGGGGCCAACGTCCTGACTTTC
CASSAGGPSGANVLTF
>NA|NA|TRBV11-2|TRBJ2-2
TGTGCCAGCACCCCCAGGGAGACCGGGGAGCTGTTTTTT
CASTPRETGELFF
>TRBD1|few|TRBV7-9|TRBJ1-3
TGTGCCAGCAGCAGCGGGACAGGGCCTGGAAACACCATATATTTT
CASSSGTGPGNTIYF
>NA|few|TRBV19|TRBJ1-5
TGTGCCAGTGCTTGGACAGCCAGCAATCAGCCCCAGCATTTT
CASAWTASNQPQHF
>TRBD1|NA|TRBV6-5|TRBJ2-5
TGTGCCAGCGCTAAGACAGGGTGGGATCAAGAGACCCAGTACTTC
CASAKTGWDQETQYF
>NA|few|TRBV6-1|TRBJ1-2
TGTGCCAGCAGCCCCCTAGGGGGCTATGGCTACACCTTC
CASSPLGGYGYTF
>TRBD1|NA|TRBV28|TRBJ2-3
TGTGCCAGCAGTCTCCCCCGGACAGGGAGTCGGACAGATACGCAGTATTTT
CASSLPRTGSRTDTQYF
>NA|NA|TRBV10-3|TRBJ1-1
TGTGCCTCGTCCCCACGTGAGATCACTGAAGCTTTCTTT
CASSPREITEAFF
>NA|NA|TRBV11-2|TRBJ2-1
TGTGCCAGCAGCTTGGACTACGGCCTCAATGAGCAGTTCTTC
CASSLDYGLNEQFF
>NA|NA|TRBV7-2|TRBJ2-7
TGTGCCAGCAGCCAAGCATCGGGAGTCTACGAGCAGTACTTC
CASSQASGVYEQYF
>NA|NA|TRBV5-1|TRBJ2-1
TGCGCCAGCAGCTTAGCCGGTGAGCAGTTCTTC
CASSLAGEQFF
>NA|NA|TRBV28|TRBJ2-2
TGTGCCAGCAGATCACAGGGGAACACCGGGGAGCTGTTTTTT
CASRSQGNTGELFF
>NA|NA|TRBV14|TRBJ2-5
TGTGCCAGCAGCCAACGATTGACAGGAATAGAGACCCAGTACTTC
CASSQRLTGIETQYF